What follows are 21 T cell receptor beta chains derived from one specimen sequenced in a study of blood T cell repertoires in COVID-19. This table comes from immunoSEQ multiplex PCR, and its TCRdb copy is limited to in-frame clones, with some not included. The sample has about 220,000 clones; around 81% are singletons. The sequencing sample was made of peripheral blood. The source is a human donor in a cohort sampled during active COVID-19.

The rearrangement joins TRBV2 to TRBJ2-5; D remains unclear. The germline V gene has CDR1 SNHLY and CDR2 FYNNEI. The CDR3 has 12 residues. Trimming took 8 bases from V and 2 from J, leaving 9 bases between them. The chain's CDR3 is CASARFQETQYF. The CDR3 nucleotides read TGTGCCAGCGCGAGATTTCAAGAGACCCAGTACTTC.

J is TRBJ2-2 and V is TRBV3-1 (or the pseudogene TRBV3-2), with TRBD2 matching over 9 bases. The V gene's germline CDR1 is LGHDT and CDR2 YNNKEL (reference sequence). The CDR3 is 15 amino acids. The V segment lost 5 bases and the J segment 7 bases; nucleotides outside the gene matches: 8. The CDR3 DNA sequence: TGTGCCAGCAGCTACCCAAGCGGGAGGAGCGGGGAGCTGTTTTTT. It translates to CASSYPSGRSGELFF.

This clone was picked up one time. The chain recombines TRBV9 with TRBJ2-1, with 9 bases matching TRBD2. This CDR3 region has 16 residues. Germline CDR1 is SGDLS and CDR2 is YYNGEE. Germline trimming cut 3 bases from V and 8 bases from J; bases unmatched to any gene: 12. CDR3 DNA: TGTGCCAGCAGCGGGACACCTAGCGGGGCCGGGGATGAGCAGTTCTTC. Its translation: CASSGTPSGAGDEQFF. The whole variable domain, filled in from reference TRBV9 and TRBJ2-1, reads DSGVTQTPKHLITATGQRVTLRCSPRSGDLSVYWYQQSLDQGLQFLIQYYNGEERAKGNILERFSAQQFPDLHSELNLSSLELGDSALYFCASSGTPSGAGDEQFFGPGTRLTVL.

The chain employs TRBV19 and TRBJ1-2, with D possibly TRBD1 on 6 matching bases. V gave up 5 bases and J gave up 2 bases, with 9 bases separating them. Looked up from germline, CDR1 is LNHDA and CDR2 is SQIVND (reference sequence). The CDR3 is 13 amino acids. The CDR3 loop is CASSRDNNYGYTF. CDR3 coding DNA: TGTGCCAGTAGTCGGGACAACAACTATGGCTACACCTTC.

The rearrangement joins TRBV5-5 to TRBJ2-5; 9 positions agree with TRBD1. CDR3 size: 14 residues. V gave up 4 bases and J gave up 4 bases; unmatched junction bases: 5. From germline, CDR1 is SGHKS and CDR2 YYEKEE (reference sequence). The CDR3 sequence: CASSPWTGVETQYF. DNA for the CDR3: TGTGCCAGCAGCCCCTGGACAGGGGTAGAGACCCAGTACTTC.

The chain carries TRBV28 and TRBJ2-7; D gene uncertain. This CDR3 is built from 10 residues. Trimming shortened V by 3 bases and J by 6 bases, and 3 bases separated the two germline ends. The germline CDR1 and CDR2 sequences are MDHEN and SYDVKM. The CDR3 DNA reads TGTGCCAGCAGTTTCGGCGAGCAGTACTTC. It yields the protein CASSFGEQYF. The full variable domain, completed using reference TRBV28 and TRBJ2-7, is DVKVTQSSRYLVKRTGEKVFLECVQDMDHENMFWYRQDPGLGLRLIYFSYDVKMKEKGDIPEGYSVSREKKERFSLILESASTNQTSMYLCASSFGEQYFGPGTRLTVT.

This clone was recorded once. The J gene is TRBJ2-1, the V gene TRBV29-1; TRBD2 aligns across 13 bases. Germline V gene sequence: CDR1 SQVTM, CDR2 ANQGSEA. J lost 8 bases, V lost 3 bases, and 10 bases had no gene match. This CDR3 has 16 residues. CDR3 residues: CSVETRTSGSLDEQFF. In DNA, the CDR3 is TGCAGCGTTGAGACCCGGACTAGCGGGAGTTTAGATGAGCAGTTCTTC.

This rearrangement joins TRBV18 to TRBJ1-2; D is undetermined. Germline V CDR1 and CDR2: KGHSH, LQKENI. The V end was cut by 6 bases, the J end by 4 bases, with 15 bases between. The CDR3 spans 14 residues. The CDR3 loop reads CASSPGNSGYGYTF. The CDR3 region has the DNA TGTGCCAGCTCTCCCGGTAACTCTGGCTATGGCTACACCTTC.

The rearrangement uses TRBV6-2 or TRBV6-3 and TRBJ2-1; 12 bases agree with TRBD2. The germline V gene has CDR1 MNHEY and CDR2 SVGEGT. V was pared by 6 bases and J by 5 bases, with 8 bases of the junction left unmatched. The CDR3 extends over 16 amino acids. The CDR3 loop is CASSALGLAGHNEQFF. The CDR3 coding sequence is TGTGCCAGCAGCGCCCTCGGACTAGCGGGGCACAATGAGCAGTTCTTC.

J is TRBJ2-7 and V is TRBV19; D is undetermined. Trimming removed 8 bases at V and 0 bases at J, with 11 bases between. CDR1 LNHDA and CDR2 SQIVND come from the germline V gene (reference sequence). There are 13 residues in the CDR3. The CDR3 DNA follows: TGTGCCAGTTCCCTGACATCCTCCTACGAGCAGTACTTC. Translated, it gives CASSLTSSYEQYF.

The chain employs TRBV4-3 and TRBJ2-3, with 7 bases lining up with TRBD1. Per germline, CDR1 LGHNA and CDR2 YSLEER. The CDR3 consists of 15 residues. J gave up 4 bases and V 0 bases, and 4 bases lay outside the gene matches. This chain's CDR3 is CASSQEGQSPDTQYF. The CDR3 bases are TGCGCCAGCAGCCAAGAGGGACAGAGTCCAGATACGCAGTATTTT.

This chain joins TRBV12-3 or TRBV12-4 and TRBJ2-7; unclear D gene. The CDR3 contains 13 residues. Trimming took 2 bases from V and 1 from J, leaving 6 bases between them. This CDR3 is CASSLSGSYEQYF. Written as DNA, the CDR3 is TGTGCCAGCAGTTTATCGGGTTCCTACGAGCAGTACTTC.

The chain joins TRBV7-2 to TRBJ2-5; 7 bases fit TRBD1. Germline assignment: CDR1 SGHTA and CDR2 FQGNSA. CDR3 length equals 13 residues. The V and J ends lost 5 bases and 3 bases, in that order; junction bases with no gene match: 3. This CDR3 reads CASSRDREETQYF. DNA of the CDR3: TGTGCCAGCAGCAGAGACAGGGAAGAGACCCAGTACTTC.

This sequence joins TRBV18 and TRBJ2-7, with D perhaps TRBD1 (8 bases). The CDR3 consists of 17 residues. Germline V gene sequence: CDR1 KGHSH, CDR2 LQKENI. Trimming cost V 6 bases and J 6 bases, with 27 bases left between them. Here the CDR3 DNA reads TGTGCCAGCTCCCTCGGACAGGGAAATACGTGGGGGGGCGAGCAGTACTTC. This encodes CASSLGQGNTWGGEQYF.

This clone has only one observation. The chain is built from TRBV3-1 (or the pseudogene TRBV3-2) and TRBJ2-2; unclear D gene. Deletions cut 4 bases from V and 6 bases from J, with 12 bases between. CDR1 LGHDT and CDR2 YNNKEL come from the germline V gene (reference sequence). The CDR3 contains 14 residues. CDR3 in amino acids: CASSPLGGAGELFF. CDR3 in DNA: TGTGCCAGCAGCCCACTTGGCGGCGCCGGGGAGCTGTTTTTT.

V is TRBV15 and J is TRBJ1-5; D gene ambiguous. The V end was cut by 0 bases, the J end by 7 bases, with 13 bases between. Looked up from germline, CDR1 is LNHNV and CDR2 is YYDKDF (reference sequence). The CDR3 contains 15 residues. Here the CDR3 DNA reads TGTGCCACCAGCAGAGAGGCGGGTATCAACCAGCCCCAGCATTTT. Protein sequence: CATSREAGINQPQHF.

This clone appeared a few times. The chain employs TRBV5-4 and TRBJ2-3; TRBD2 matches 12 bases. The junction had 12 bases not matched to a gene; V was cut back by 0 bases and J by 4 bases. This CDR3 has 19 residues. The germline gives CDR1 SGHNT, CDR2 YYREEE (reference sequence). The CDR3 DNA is TGTGCCAGCAGCTTGGGGGCTAGCGGGAGGGCCTTATCAGCAGATACGCAGTATTTT. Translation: CASSLGASGRALSADTQYF. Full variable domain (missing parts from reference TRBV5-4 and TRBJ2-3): ETGVTQSPTHLIKTRGQQVTLRCSSQSGHNTVSWYQQALGQGPQFIFQYYREEENGRGNFPPRFSGLQFPNYSSELNVNALELDDSALYLCASSLGASGRALSADTQYFGPGTRLTVL.

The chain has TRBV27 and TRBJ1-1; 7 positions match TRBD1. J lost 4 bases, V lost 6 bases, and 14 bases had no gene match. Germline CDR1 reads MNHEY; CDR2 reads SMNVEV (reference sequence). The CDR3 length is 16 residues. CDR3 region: CASSPRVGQVGTEAFF. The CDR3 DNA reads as TGTGCCAGCAGCCCGCGCGTCGGACAGGTGGGCACTGAAGCTTTCTTT.

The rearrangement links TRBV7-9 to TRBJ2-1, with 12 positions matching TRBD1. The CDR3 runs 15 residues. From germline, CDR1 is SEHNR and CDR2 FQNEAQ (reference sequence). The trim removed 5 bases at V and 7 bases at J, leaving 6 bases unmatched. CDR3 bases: TGTGCCAGCAGCCCCGGGACAGGGGGCTTAAATGAGCAGTTCTTC. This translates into CASSPGTGGLNEQFF. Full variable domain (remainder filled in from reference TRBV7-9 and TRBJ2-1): DTGVSQNPRHKITKRGQNVTFRCDPISEHNRLYWYRQTLGQGPEFLTYFQNEAQLEKSRLLSDRFSAERPKGSFSTLEIQRTEQGDSAMYLCASSPGTGGLNEQFFGPGTRLTVL.

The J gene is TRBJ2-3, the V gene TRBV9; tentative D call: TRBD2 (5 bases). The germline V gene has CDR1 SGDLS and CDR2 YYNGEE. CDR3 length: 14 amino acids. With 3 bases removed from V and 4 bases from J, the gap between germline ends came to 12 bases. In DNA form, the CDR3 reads TGTGCCAGCAGCGCTCCTTCGAGGGCAGATACGCAGTATTTT. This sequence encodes CASSAPSRADTQYF.

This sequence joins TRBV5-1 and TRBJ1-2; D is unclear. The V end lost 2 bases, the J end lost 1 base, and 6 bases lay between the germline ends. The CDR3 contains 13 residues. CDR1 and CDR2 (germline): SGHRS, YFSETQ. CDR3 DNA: TGCGCCAGCAGCTTTGGAGGTAACTATGGCTACACCTTC. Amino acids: CASSFGGNYGYTF.